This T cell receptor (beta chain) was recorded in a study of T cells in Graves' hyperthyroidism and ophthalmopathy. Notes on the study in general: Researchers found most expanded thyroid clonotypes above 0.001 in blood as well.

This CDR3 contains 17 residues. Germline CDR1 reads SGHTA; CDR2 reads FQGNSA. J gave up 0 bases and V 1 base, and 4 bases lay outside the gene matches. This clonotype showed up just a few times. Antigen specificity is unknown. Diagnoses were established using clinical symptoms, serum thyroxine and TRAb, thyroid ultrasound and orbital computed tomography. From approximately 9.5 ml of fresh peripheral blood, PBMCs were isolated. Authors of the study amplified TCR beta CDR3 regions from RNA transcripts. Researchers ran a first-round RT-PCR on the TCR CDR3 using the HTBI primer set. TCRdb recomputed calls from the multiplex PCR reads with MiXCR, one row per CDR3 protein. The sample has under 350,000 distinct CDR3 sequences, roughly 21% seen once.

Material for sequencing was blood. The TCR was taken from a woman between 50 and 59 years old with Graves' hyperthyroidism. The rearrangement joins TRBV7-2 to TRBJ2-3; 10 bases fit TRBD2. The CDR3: CASSLEGLAISTDTQYF. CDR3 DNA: TGTGCCAGCAGCTTAGAGGGACTAGCGATTAGCACAGATACGCAGTATTTT.